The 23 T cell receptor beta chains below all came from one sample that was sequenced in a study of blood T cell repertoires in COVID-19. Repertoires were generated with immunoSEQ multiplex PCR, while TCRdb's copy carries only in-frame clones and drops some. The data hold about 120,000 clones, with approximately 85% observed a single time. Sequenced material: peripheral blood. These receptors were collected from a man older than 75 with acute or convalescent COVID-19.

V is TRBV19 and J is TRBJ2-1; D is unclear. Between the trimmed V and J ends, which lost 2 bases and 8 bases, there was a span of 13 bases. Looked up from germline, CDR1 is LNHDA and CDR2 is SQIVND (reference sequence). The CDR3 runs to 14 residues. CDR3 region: CASSIQAREYEQFF. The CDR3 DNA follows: TGTGCCAGTAGTATACAGGCCCGAGAGTATGAGCAGTTCTTC.

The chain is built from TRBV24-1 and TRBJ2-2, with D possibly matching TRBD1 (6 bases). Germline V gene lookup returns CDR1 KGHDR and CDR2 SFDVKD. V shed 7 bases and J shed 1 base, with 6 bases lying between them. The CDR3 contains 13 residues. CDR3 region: CATRTGNTGELFF. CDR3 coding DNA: TGTGCCACCAGGACAGGGAACACCGGGGAGCTGTTTTTT.

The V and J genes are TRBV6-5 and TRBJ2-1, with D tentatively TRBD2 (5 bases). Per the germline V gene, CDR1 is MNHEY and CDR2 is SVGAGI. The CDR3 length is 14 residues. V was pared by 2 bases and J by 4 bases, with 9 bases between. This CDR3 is CASSYLGLYNEQFF. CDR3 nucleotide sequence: TGTGCCAGCAGTTACCTCGGACTGTACAATGAGCAGTTCTTC.

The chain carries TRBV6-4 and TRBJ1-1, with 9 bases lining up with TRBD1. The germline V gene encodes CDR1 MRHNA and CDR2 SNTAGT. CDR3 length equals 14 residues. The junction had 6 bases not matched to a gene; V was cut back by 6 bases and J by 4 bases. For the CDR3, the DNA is TGTGCCAGCAGACTACAGGGGGCGAGCACTGAAGCTTTCTTT. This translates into CASRLQGASTEAFF.

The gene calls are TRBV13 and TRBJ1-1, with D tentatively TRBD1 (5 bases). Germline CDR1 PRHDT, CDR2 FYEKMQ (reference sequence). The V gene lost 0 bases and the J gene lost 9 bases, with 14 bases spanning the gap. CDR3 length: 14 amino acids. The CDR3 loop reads CASSLGQGFSKAFF. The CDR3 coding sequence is TGTGCCAGCAGCTTAGGCCAGGGATTTAGCAAAGCTTTCTTT.

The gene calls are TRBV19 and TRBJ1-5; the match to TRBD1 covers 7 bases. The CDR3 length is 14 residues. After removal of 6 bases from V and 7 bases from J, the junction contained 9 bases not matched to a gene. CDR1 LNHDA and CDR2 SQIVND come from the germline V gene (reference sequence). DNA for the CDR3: TGTGCCAGTAGGGAAACAGGGGACCGACAGCCCCAGCATTTT. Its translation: CASRETGDRQPQHF.

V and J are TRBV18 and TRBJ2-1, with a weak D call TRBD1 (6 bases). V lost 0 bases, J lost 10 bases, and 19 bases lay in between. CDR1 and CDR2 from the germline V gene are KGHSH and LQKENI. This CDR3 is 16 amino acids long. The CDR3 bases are TGTGCCAGCTCACCACCAGGGGCTGACAGGAGCCTGGAGCAGTTCTTC. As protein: CASSPPGADRSLEQFF.

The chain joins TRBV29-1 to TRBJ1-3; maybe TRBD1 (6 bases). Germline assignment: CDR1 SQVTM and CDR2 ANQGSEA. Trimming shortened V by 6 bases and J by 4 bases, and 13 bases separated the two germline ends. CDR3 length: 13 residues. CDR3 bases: TGCAGCGTGGAAACAGGGTCAGGAAACACCATATATTTT. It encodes CSVETGSGNTIYF.

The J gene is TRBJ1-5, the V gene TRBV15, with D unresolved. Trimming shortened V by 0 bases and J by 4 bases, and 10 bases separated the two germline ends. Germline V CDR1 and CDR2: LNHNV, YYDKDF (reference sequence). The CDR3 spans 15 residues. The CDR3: CATSRERGINQPQHF. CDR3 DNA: TGTGCCACCAGCAGAGAAAGAGGGATTAATCAGCCCCAGCATTTT.

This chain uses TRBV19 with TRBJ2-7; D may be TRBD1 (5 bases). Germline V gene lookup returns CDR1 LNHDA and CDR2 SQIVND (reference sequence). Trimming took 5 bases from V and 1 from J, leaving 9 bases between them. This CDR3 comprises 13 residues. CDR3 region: CASSQQASYEQYF. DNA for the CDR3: TGTGCCAGTAGTCAACAGGCGTCCTACGAGCAGTACTTC.

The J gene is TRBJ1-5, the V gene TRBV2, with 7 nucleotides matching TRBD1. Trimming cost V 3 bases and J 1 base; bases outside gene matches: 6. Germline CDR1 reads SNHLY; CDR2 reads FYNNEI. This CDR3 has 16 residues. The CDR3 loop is CASSERGRESNQPQHF. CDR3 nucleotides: TGTGCCAGCAGTGAGAGGGGGCGGGAAAGCAATCAGCCCCAGCATTTT.

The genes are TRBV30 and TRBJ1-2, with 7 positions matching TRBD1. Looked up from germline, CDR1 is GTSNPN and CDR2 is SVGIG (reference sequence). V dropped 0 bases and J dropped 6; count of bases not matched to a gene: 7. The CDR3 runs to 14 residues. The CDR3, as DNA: TGTGCCTGGAGTGTAGGAGGGGGCTTGGATGGCTACACCTTC. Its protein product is CAWSVGGGLDGYTF.

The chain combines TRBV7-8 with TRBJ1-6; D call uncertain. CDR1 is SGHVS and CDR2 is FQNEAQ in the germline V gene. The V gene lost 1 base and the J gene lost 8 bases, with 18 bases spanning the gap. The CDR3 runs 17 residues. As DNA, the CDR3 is TGTGCCAGCAGCTTAGTCCTAACTGATGGTGAAGATTCACCCCTCCACTTT. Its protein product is CASSLVLTDGEDSPLHF.

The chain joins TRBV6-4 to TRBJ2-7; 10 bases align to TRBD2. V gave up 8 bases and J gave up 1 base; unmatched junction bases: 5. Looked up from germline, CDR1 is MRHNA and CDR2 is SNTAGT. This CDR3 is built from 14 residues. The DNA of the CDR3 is TGTGCCAGCCGCCTACTAGCGGGGTCCTACGAGCAGTACTTC. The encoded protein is CASRLLAGSYEQYF.

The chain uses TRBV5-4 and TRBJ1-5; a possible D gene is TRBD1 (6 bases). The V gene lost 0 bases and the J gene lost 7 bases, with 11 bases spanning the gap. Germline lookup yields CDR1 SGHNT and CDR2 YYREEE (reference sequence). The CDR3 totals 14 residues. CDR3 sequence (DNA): TGTGCCAGCAGCTTGGCGGGGGGCGGGCAGCCCCAGCATTTT. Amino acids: CASSLAGGGQPQHF.

The CDR3 coding sequence is TGTGCCTGGAGAGGACAGGTCTTAGCCGAGCAGTTCTTC. This sequence encodes CAWRGQVLAEQFF. The chain uses TRBV30 and TRBJ2-1; TRBD1 matches 7 bases. V was clipped by 3 bases and J by 10 bases; unmatched bases: 9. This CDR3 has 13 residues. Germline lookup yields CDR1 GTSNPN and CDR2 SVGIG (reference sequence). Complete variable domain (other parts from reference TRBV30 and TRBJ2-1): SQTIHQWPATLVQPVGSPLSLECTVEGTSNPNLYWYRQAAGRGLQLLFYSVGIGQISSEVPQNLSASRPQDRQFILSSKKLLLSDSGFYLCAWRGQVLAEQFFGPGTRLTVL.

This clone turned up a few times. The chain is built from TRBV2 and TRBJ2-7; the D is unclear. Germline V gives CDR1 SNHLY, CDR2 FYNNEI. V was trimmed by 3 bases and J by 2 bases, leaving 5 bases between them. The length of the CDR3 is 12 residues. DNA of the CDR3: TGTGCCAGCAGTGAGGGCACCTACGAGCAGTACTTC. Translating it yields CASSEGTYEQYF.

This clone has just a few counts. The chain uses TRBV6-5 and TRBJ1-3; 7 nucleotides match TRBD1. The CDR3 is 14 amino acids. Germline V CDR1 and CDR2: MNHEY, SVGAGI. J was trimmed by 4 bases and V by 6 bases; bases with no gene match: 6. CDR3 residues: CASRPTGHGNTIYF. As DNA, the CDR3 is TGTGCCAGCAGGCCGACAGGGCACGGAAACACCATATATTTT.

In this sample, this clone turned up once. The CDR3 DNA is TGTGCCAGCAGTGAACAGACTAGAGGGACCTCAAGTTACGAGCAGTACTTC. Residues: CASSEQTRGTSSYEQYF. The rearrangement links TRBV6-1 to TRBJ2-7; possible D gene TRBD2, 6 bases. The CDR3 consists of 17 residues. V was clipped by 2 bases and J by 4 bases, with 21 bases between them. From germline, CDR1 is MNHNS and CDR2 SASEGT.

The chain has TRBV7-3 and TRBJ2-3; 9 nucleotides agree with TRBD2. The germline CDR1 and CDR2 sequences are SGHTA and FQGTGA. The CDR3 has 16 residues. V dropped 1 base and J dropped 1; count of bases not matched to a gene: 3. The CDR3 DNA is TGTGCCAGCAGCTTAAGTAGCGGGAGAGGCACAGATACGCAGTATTTT. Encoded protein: CASSLSSGRGTDTQYF.

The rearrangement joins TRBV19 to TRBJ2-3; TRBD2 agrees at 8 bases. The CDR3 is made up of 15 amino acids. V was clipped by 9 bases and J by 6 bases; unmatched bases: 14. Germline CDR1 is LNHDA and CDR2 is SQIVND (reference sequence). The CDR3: CASGASGGGGDTQYF. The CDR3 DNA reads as TGTGCCAGCGGTGCCTCCGGGGGGGGCGGGGATACGCAGTATTTT.

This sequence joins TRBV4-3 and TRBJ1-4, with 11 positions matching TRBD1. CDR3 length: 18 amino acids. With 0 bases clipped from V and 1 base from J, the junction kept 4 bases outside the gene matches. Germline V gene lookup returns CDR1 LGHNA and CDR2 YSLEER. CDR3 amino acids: CASSQDLGTGGTNEKLFF. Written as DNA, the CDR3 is TGCGCCAGCAGCCAAGATCTTGGGACAGGGGGAACTAATGAAAAACTGTTTTTT.

The CDR3 is CASSFGGRMGETQYF. CDR3 DNA: TGTGCCAGCAGTTTTGGCGGGAGGATGGGAGAGACCCAGTACTTC. The rearrangement links TRBV27 to TRBJ2-5; 8 bases match TRBD2. J lost 4 bases, V lost 3 bases, and 7 bases had no gene match. This CDR3 region has 15 residues. Germline CDR1 and CDR2: MNHEY and SMNVEV (reference sequence).